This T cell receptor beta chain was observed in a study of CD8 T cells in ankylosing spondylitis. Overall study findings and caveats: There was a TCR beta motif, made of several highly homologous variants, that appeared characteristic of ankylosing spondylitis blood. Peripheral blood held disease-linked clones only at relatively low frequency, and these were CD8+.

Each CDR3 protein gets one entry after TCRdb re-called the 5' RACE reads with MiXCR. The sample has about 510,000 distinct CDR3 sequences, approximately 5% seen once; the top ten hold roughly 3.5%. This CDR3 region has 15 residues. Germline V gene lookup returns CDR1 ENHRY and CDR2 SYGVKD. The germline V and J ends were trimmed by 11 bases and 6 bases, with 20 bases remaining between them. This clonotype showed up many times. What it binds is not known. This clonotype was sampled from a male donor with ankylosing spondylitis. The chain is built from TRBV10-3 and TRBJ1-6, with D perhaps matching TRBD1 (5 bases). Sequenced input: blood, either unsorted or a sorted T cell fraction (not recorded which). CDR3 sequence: CASLPEGRLNSPLHF. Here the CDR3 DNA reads TGTGCCTCACTCCCGGAGGGGAGGCTTAATTCACCCCTCCACTTT.